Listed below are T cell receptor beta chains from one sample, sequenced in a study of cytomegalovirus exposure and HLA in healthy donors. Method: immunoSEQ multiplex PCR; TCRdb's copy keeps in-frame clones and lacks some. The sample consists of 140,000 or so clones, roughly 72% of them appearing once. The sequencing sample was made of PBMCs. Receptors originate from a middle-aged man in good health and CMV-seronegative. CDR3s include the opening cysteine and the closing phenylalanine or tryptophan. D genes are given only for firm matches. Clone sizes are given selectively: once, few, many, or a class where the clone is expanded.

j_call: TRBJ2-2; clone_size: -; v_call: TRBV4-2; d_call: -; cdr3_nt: TGTGCCAGCAGCCAAGACACAGGGGGAGGGGGTGTATTGGCCGGGGAGCTGTTTTTT; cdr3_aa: CASSQDTGGGGVLAGELFF
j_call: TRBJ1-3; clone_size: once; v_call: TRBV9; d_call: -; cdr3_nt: TGTGCCAGCAGCGTCCGCAGCGGCGTGTCCTCTGGAAACACCATATATTTT; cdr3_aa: CASSVRSGVSSGNTIYF
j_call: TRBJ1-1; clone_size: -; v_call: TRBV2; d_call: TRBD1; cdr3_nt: TGTGCCAGCAGTGGTTCGGCAGGGGGCATAAACACTGAAGCTTTCTTT; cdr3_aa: CASSGSAGGINTEAFF
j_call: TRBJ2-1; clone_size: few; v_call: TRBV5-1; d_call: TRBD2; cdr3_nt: TGCGCCAGCAGCCCCGGCGGTCGGGGGAGGGCCTGGGTAAATGAGCAGTTCTTC; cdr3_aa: CASSPGGRGRAWVNEQFF
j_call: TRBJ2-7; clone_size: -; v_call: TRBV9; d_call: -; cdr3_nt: TGTGCCAGCAGCGTAGGCGCGGCAGGGTGGGTCTACGAGCAGTACTTC; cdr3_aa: CASSVGAAGWVYEQYF
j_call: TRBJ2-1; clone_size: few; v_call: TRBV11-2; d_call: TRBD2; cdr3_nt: TGTGCCAGTCTCTCCGGGACTAACAATGAGCAGTTCTTC; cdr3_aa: CASLSGTNNEQFF
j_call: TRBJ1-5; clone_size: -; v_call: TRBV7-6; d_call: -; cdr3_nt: TGTGCCAGCAGTAGGGAGGTTGGCAATCAGCCCCAGCATTTT; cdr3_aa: CASSREVGNQPQHF
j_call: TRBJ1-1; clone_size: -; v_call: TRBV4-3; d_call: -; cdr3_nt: TGCGCCAGCAGCCGTGGACAGAACTTTATGAACACTGAAGCTTTCTTT; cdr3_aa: CASSRGQNFMNTEAFF
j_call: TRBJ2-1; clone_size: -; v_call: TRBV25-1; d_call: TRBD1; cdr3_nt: TGTGCCAGCGCGACAGGGGACTACAATGAGCAGTTCTTC; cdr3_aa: CASATGDYNEQFF
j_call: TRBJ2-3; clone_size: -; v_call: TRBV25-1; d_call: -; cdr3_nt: TGTGCCAGCAGCCAGGGTCGAAGCACAGATACGCAGTATTTT; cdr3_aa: CASSQGRSTDTQYF
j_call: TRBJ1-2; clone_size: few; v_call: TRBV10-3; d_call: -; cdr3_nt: TGTGCCATCGAGAGACAGGTTGGCTATGGCTACACCTTC; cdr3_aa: CAIERQVGYGYTF
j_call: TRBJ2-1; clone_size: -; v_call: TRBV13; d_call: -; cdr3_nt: TGTGCCAGCAGCTCGGACACGATCGCCTACAATGAGCAGTTCTTC; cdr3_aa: CASSSDTIAYNEQFF
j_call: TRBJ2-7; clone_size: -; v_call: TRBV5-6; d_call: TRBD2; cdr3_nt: TGTGCCAGCACTAGCGGGAGGGCCCTCGAGCAGTACTTC; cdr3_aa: CASTSGRALEQYF
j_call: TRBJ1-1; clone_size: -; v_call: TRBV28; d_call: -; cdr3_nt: TGTGCCAGCAGTCCCCACACGGGGAGGGTCACTGAAGCTTTCTTT; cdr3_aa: CASSPHTGRVTEAFF
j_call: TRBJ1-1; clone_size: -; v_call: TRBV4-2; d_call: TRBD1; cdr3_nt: TGTGCCAGCAGCCGTTACGACAGGGGTGGGACTGAAGCTTTCTTT; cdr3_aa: CASSRYDRGGTEAFF
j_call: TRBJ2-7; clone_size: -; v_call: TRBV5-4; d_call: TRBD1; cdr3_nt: TGTGCCAGCAGCTTGGGGACAGGCACCTACGAGCAGTACTTC; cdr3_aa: CASSLGTGTYEQYF
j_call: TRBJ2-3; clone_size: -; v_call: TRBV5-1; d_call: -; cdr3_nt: TGCGCCAGCACCCCTCGGATAGCGGTGACTCAAAACACAGATACGCAGTATTTT; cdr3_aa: CASTPRIAVTQNTDTQYF
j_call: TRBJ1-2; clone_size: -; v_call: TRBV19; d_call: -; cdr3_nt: TGTGCCAGTAGTATAGATGGCAGTCTGGTCTATGGCTACACCTTC; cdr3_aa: CASSIDGSLVYGYTF
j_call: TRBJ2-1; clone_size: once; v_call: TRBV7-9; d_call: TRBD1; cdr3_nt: TGTGCCAGCAGCTATATCAGGGGGCTCGTAAATGAGCAGTTCTTC; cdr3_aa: CASSYIRGLVNEQFF
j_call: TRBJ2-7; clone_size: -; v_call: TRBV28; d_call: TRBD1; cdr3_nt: TGTGCCAGCAGAGGAGCCGGGACAGGGAAGTACGAGCAGTACTTC; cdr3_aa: CASRGAGTGKYEQYF
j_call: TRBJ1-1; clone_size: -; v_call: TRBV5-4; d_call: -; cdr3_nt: TGTGCCAGCAGCTTTAGTCTGCGGGCCAACACTGAAGCTTTCTTT; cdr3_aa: CASSFSLRANTEAFF
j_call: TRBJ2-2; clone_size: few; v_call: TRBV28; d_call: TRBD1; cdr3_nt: TGTGCCAGCAGTCGGGACAGAAACACCGGGGAGCTGTTTTTT; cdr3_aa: CASSRDRNTGELFF